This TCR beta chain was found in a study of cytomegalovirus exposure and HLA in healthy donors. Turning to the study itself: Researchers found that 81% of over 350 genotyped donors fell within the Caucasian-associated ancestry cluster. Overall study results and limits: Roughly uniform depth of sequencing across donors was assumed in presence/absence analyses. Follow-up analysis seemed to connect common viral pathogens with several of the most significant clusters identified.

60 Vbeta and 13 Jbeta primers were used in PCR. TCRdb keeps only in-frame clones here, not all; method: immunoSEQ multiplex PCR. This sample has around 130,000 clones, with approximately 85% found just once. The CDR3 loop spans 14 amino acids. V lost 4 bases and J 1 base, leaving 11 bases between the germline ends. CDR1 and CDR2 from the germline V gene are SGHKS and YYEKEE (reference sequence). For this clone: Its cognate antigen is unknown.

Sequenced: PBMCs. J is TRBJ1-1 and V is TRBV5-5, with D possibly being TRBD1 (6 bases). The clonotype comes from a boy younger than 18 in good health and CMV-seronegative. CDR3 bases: TGTGCCAGCAGCCTACGGGACACGAACACTGAAGCTTTCTTT. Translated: CASSLRDTNTEAFF.